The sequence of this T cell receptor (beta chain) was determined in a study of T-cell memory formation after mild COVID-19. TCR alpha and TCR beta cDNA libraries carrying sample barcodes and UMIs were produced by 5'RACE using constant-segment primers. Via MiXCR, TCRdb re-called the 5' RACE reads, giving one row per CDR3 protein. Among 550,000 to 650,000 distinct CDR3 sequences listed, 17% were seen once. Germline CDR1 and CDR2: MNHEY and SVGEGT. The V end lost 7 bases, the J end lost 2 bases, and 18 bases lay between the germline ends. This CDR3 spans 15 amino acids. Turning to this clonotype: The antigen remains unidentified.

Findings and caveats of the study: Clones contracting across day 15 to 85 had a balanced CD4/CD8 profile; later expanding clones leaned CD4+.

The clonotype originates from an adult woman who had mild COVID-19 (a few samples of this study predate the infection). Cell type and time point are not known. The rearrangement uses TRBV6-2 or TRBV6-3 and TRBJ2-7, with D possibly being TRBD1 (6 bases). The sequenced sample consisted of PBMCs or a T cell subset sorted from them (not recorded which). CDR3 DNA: TGTGCCAGCACCCTAGGGGGATGGGAAACCTACGAGCAGTACTTC. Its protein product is CASTLGGWETYEQYF.